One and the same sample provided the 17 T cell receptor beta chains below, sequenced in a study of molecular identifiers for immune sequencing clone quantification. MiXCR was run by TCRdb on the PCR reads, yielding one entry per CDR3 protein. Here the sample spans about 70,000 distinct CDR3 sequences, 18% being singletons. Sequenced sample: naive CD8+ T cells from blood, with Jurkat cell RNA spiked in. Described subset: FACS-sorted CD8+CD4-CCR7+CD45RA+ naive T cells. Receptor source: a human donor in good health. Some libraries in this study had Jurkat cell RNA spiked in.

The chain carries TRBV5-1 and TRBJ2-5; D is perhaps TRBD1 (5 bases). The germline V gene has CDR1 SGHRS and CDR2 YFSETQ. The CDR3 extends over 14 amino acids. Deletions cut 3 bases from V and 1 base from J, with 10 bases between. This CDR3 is CASSSDIVQETQYF. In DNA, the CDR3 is TGCGCCAGCAGCTCGGACATAGTCCAAGAGACCCAGTACTTC. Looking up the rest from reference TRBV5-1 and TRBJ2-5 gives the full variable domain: KAGVTQTPRYLIKTRGQQVTLSCSPISGHRSVSWYQQTPGQGLQFLFEYFSETQRNKGNFPGRFSGRQFSNSRSEMNVSTLELGDSALYLCASSSDIVQETQYFGPGTRLLVL.

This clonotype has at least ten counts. CDR3 in DNA: TGTGCCAGCAGCCAAGAGTCAGGAGACACCGGGGAGCTGTTTTTT. It is translated as CASSQESGDTGELFF. This chain links TRBV4-2 with TRBJ2-2, with D unclear. V was cut by 0 bases and J by 3 bases, with 8 bases left in between. The germline CDR1 and CDR2 sequences are LGHNA and YNFKEQ. The CDR3 length is 15 residues.

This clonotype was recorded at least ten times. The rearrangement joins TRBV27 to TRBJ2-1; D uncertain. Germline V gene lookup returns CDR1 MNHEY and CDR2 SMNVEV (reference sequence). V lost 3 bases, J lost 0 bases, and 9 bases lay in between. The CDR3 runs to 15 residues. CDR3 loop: CASSLFKSSYNEQFF. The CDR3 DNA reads TGTGCCAGCAGTTTGTTTAAAAGCTCCTACAATGAGCAGTTCTTC.

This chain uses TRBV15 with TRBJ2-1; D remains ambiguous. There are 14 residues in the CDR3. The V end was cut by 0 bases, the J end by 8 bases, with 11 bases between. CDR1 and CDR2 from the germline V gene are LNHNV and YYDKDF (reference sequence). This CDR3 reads CATSREAKYHEQFF. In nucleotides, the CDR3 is TGTGCCACCAGCAGAGAAGCCAAGTATCATGAGCAGTTCTTC.

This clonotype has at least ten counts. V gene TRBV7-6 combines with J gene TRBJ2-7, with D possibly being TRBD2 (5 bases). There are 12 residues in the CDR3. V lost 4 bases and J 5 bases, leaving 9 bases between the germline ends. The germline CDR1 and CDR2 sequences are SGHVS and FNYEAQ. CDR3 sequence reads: CASSSEGNEQYF. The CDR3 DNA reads TGTGCCAGCAGCTCCGAGGGAAACGAGCAGTACTTC.

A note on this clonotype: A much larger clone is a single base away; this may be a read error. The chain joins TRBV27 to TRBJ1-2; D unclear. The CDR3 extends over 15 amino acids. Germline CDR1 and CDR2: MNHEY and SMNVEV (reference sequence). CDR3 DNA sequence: TGTGCCAGCAGTTTACGTGTCCCTTCTAACTGTGGCTACACCTTC. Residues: CASSLRVPSNCGYTF.

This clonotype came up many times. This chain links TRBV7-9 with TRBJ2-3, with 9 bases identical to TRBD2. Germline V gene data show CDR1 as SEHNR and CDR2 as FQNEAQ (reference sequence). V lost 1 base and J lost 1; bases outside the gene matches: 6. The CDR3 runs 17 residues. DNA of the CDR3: TGTGCCAGCAGCTTAGTGGCGGGAGGGCCCGGCACAGATACGCAGTATTTT. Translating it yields CASSLVAGGPGTDTQYF.

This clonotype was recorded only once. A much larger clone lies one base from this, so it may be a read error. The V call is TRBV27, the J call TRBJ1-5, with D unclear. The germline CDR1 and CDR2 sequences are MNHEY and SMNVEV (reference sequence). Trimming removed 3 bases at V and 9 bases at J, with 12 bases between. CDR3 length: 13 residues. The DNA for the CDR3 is TGTGCCAGCAGTTTGGCTCAAGGTCGGCCCCAGCATTTT. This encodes CASSLAQGRPQHF.

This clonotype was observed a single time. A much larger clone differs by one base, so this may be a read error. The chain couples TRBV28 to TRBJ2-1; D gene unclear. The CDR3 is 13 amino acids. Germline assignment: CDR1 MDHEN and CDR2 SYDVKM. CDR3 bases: TGTGCCAGCAGCCGGAGTTCCTACGATGAGCAGTTCTTC. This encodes CASSRSSYDEQFF.

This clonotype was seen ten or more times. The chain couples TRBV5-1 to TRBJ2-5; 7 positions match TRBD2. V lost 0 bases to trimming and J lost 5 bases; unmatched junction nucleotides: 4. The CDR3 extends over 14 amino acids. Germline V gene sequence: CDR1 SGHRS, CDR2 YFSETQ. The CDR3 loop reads CASSLERGWETQYF. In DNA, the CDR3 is TGCGCCAGCAGCTTGGAGCGGGGCTGGGAGACCCAGTACTTC. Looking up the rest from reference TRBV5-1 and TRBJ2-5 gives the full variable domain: KAGVTQTPRYLIKTRGQQVTLSCSPISGHRSVSWYQQTPGQGLQFLFEYFSETQRNKGNFPGRFSGRQFSNSRSEMNVSTLELGDSALYLCASSLERGWETQYFGPGTRLLVL.

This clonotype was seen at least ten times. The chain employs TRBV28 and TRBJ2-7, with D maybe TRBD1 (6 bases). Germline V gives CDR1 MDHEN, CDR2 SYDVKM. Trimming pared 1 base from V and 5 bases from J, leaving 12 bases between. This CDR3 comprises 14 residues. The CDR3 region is CASSLSQGGNEQYF. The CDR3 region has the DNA TGTGCCAGCAGTTTATCACAGGGTGGAAACGAGCAGTACTTC. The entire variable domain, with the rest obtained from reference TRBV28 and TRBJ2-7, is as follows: DVKVTQSSRYLVKRTGEKVFLECVQDMDHENMFWYRQDPGLGLRLIYFSYDVKMKEKGDIPEGYSVSREKKERFSLILESASTNQTSMYLCASSLSQGGNEQYFGPGTRLTVT.

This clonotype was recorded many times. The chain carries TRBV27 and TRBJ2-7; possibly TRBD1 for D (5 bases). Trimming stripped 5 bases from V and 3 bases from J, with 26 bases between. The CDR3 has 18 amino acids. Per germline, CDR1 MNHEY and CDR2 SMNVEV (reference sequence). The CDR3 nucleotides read TGTGCCAGCAGTCCCCTCGCCCAAGACAGCATAGGGTTCTACGAGCAGTACTTC. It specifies CASSPLAQDSIGFYEQYF.

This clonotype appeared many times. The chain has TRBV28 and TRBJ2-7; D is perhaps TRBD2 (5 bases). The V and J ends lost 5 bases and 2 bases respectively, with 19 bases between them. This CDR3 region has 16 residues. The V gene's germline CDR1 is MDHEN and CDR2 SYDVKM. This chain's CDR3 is CASSPQRLPGAYEQYF. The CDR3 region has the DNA TGTGCCAGCAGTCCCCAGCGGCTCCCCGGGGCCTACGAGCAGTACTTC.

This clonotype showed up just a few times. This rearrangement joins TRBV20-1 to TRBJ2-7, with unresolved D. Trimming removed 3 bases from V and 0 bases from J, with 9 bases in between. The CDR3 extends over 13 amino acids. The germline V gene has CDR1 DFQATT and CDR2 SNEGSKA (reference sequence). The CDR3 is CSARYPSSYEQYF. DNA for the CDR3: TGCAGTGCTAGGTACCCGAGCTCCTACGAGCAGTACTTC.

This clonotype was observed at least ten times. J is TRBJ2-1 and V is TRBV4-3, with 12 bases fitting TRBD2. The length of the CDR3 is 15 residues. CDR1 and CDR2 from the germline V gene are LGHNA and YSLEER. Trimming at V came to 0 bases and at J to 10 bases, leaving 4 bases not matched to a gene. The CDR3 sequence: CASSQDRGLAGEQFF. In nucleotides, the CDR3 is TGCGCCAGCAGCCAAGACCGAGGACTAGCGGGGGAGCAGTTCTTC.

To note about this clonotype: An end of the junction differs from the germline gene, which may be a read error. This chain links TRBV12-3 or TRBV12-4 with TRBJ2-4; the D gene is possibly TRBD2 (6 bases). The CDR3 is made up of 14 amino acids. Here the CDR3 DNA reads TGTGCTAGCAGCCTTGGGACTGCGGTGAGCATTCAGTACTTC. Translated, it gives CASSLGTAVSIQYF.

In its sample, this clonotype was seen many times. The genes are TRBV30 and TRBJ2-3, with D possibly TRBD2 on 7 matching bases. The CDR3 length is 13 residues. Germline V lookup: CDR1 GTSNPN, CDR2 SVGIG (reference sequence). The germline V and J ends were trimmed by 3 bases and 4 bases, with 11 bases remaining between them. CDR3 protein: CAWSRGGADTQYF. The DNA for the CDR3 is TGTGCCTGGAGCAGGGGAGGGGCAGATACGCAGTATTTT.